Detailed here is one TCR beta chain. Germline CDR1 and CDR2: GTSNPN and SVGIG (reference sequence). The CDR3 runs 14 residues. Trimming cost V 5 bases and J 6 bases; bases outside gene matches: 12. Sequencing templates came from extracted RNA that was reverse transcribed into cDNA. TCRdb's copy holds only in-frame clones and misses some; the assay was immunoSEQ multiplex PCR. This table has 98,000 or so clones, 50% to 75% appearing once. The data derive from a study of CD8+ T cells in alopecia areata. Treatment noted: oral pan-JAK inhibitor, 5-10 mg twice daily. In alopecia areata patients, both lesional scalp punch biopsies and peripheral blood were collected.

This sequence joins TRBV30 and TRBJ1-2, with 7 bases fitting TRBD1. The material sequenced was CD8+ T cells sorted from blood, taken at week 4, from a patient treated with tofacitinib. This TCR came from a human donor with alopecia areata. Here the CDR3 DNA reads TGTGCCTGGCTACAGGGGCCCGAATCGGATGGCTACACCTTC. It translates to CAWLQGPESDGYTF. Filled out from reference TRBV30 and TRBJ1-2, the complete variable domain reads SQTIHQWPATLVQPVGSPLSLECTVEGTSNPNLYWYRQAAGRGLQLLFYSVGIGQISSEVPQNLSASRPQDRQFILSSKKLLLSDSGFYLCAWLQGPESDGYTFGSGTRLTVV.